This entry lists 29 T cell receptor beta chains sequenced from one sample in a study of neoadjuvant anti-PD-1 for oral cavity cancer (dated by TCRdb to the early 2020s). The label giving this sample's time point can be read as: after neoadjuvant nivolumab, at surgical resection. Library preparation was by the immunoSEQ multiplex PCR assay. Here the immuneACCESS table is served through TCRdb, limited to in-frame sequences with V and J called. Missing clones are a known gap in these copies; in checked studies unresolved V genes cover under half, and the rest lacks a known reason. This sample has 35,000 to 40,000 clones in its table, and roughly 35% of those were observed once. The top ten clonotypes cover more than 15% of the sample. This material consisted of tumor tissue, taken after nivolumab (anti-PD-1) treatment. These receptors were collected from a person between 40 and 79 years old with oral cavity squamous cell carcinoma.

The rearrangement uses TRBV7-2 and TRBJ2-1; 9 bases match TRBD1. Germline CDR1 and CDR2: SGHTA and FQGNSA. Trimming took 5 bases from V and 2 from J; bases not matched to a gene: 4. The CDR3 has 15 amino acids. CDR3: CASSRRQGAYNEQFF. DNA for the CDR3: TGTGCCAGCAGCAGAAGACAGGGGGCCTACAATGAGCAGTTCTTC.

The chain joins TRBV27 to TRBJ1-1; D is unresolved. The ends were cut back, 6 bases at V and 3 bases at J, with 14 bases in the middle. The CDR3 totals 14 residues. Per germline, CDR1 MNHEY and CDR2 SMNVEV (reference sequence). This CDR3 reads CASSPNREDTEAFF. CDR3 nucleotide sequence: TGTGCCAGCAGCCCCAATCGGGAGGACACTGAAGCTTTCTTT.

There are a few counts of this clone. The chain employs TRBV2 and TRBJ1-5; 8 bases align to TRBD1. This CDR3 is built from 15 residues. With 5 bases clipped from V and 3 bases from J, the junction kept 6 bases outside the gene matches. CDR1 SNHLY and CDR2 FYNNEI come from the germline V gene. In DNA, the CDR3 is TGTGCCAGCAGTAAAACCAGGGGGCACAATCAGCCCCAGCATTTT. Translation: CASSKTRGHNQPQHF. Together with reference TRBV2 and TRBJ1-5, the CDR3 gives the full variable domain: EPEVTQTPSHQVTQMGQEVILRCVPISNHLYFYWYRQILGQKVEFLVSFYNNEISEKSEIFDDQFSVERPDGSNFTLKIRSTKLEDSAMYFCASSKTRGHNQPQHFGDGTRLSIL.

In this sample, this clone turned up a few times. The V gene is TRBV29-1, the J gene TRBJ1-1; D gene unclear. From germline, CDR1 is SQVTM and CDR2 ANQGSEA. Deletions cut 7 bases from V and 11 bases from J, with 17 bases between. This CDR3 contains 11 residues. CDR3 sequence (DNA): TGCAGCGGCGATGTATTGAATCGGGCTTTCTTT. It is translated as CSGDVLNRAFF.

The genes are TRBV30 and TRBJ1-3; D may be TRBD1 (5 bases). Trimming took 3 bases from V and 8 from J, leaving 17 bases between them. Germline loops: CDR1 GTSNPN, CDR2 SVGIG (reference sequence). This CDR3 region has 14 residues. The CDR3 DNA reads TGTGCCTGGAGAGGGGCACGGGGGTGGGACACCATATATTTT. This sequence encodes CAWRGARGWDTIYF.

In its sample, this clone was seen a few times. The J gene is TRBJ1-1, the V gene TRBV5-1, with D unclear. This CDR3 is 14 amino acids long. Germline CDR1 reads SGHRS; CDR2 reads YFSETQ. V was cut by 2 bases and J by 1 base, with 9 bases left in between. The CDR3 nucleotides are TGCGCCAGCAGCTTTGATCCGGGGAACACTGAAGCTTTCTTT. Translation gives CASSFDPGNTEAFF.

This clone occurred a few times. The genes are TRBV7-9 and TRBJ1-5; 9 bases match TRBD1. Unmatched junction bases numbered 5, after V lost 5 bases and J lost 3 bases. The CDR3 sequence is 15 residues long. Germline V gene lookup returns CDR1 SEHNR and CDR2 FQNEAQ (reference sequence). The chain's CDR3 is CASSPGQGNNQPQHF. Written as DNA, the CDR3 is TGTGCCAGCAGCCCGGGACAGGGTAACAATCAGCCCCAGCATTTT.

The CDR3 sequence: CASSHGTRGYEQYF. In DNA form, the CDR3 reads TGCGCCAGCAGCCACGGGACTAGGGGCTACGAGCAGTACTTC. The gene calls are TRBV4-1 and TRBJ2-7, with 8 bases lining up with TRBD2. CDR1 is MGHRA and CDR2 is YSYEKL in the germline V gene. The CDR3 is 14 amino acids. With V trimmed by 3 bases and J by 3 bases, 4 bases remained unmatched.

This clone has a handful of counts. The CDR3 nucleotides read TGTGCCAGCAGTTCAAGGGGTCCCTATGGCTACACCTTC. It is translated as CASSSRGPYGYTF. This chain uses TRBV6-5 with TRBJ1-2; perhaps TRBD1 as D (5 bases). CDR3 length: 13 residues. Per the germline V gene, CDR1 is MNHEY and CDR2 is SVGAGI. Deletions cut 4 bases from V and 4 bases from J, with 10 bases between.

There are many counts of this clone. The V and J genes are TRBV7-3 and TRBJ2-1; the D gene is possibly TRBD1 (6 bases). This CDR3 spans 13 amino acids. Deletions cut 5 bases from V and 6 bases from J, with 11 bases between. CDR1 is SGHTA and CDR2 is FQGTGA in the germline V gene. For the CDR3, the DNA is TGTGCCAGCAGCATGACAGGTATCAATGAGCAGTTCTTC. This encodes CASSMTGINEQFF.

V gene TRBV18 combines with J gene TRBJ2-7, with D perhaps TRBD2 (6 bases). Trimming took 2 bases from V and 5 from J, leaving 16 bases between them. Looked up from germline, CDR1 is KGHSH and CDR2 is LQKENI. The CDR3 runs 15 residues. The CDR3 protein is CASSPRLVRDHEQYF. The CDR3 nucleotides read TGTGCCAGCTCACCAAGACTAGTTAGAGACCACGAGCAGTACTTC.

This clone was counted many times. The V gene is TRBV15, the J gene TRBJ1-3, with D uncertain. Germline assignment: CDR1 LNHNV and CDR2 YYDKDF (reference sequence). The length of the CDR3 is 15 residues. The V end was cut by 0 bases, the J end by 2 bases, with 8 bases between. The CDR3 protein is CATSRDPDAGNTIYF. The CDR3 DNA reads as TGTGCCACCAGCAGAGACCCTGATGCTGGAAACACCATATATTTT.

In DNA form, the CDR3 reads TGTGCCAGCAGTTCGCCTCCAGGGGAGTATGGCTACACCTTC. It codes for CASSSPPGEYGYTF. This rearrangement joins TRBV6-5 to TRBJ1-2; TRBD1 is a possible D gene (6 bases). The germline V gene has CDR1 MNHEY and CDR2 SVGAGI. This CDR3 region has 14 residues. The V end was cut by 4 bases, the J end by 5 bases, with 14 bases between.

This clone was found a few times. The chain combines TRBV11-2 with TRBJ2-1; D ambiguous. The CDR3 loop spans 15 amino acids. Trimming shortened V by 2 bases and J by 5 bases, and 13 bases separated the two germline ends. Germline CDR1 SGHAT, CDR2 FQNNGV. The CDR3 sequence: CASSLSQPADNEQFF. The DNA of the CDR3 is TGTGCCAGCAGCTTAAGCCAGCCGGCCGACAATGAGCAGTTCTTC.

The chain is built from TRBV18 and TRBJ2-7, with a possible D match to TRBD1 (6 bases). The CDR3 is 16 amino acids. V was pared by 4 bases and J by 6 bases, with 22 bases between. Germline V lookup: CDR1 KGHSH, CDR2 LQKENI. DNA of the CDR3: TGTGCCAGCTCACAATGGGTAGGGACGCAAGGGGGCGAGCAGTACTTC. Its protein product is CASSQWVGTQGGEQYF.

This clone has at least ten counts. The genes are TRBV6-6 and TRBJ1-5; D ambiguous. The length of the CDR3 is 15 residues. Trimming took off 6 bases at V and 5 bases at J, with 17 bases between the two ends. CDR1 is MNHNY and CDR2 is SVGAGI in the germline V gene (reference sequence). Here the CDR3 DNA reads TGTGCCAGCAGCCCGCAATGGGCCCGTGATCAGCCCCAGCATTTT. It is translated as CASSPQWARDQPQHF.

The V call is TRBV28, the J call TRBJ1-1; 10 bases match TRBD1. Per germline, CDR1 MDHEN and CDR2 SYDVKM. This CDR3 region has 15 residues. V was pared by 7 bases and J by 5 bases, with 10 bases of the junction left unmatched. For the CDR3, the DNA is TGTGCCAGCACCCGACAGGGGGCGCAGGAAACTGAAGCTTTCTTT. It translates to CASTRQGAQETEAFF. Full variable domain (missing parts from reference TRBV28 and TRBJ1-1): DVKVTQSSRYLVKRTGEKVFLECVQDMDHENMFWYRQDPGLGLRLIYFSYDVKMKEKGDIPEGYSVSREKKERFSLILESASTNQTSMYLCASTRQGAQETEAFFGQGTRLTVV.

The sample holds many counts of this clone. In nucleotides, the CDR3 is TGTGCCAGCAGCTTTACCGGATCACAGCCCCAGCATTTT. Amino acid sequence: CASSFTGSQPQHF. The V call is TRBV7-9, the J call TRBJ1-5; D remains ambiguous. The germline gives CDR1 SEHNR, CDR2 FQNEAQ (reference sequence). Trimming took 3 bases from V and 7 from J, leaving 10 bases between them. The CDR3 contains 13 residues.

The sample holds one count of this clone. The rearrangement links TRBV28 to TRBJ2-1; TRBD2 matches 13 bases. Germline V gene sequence: CDR1 MDHEN, CDR2 SYDVKM. CDR3 length: 14 residues. Trimming took 6 bases from V and 10 from J; bases not matched to a gene: 6. The DNA for the CDR3 is TGTGCCAGCAGGAGACTAGCGGGAGGTTGGGAGCAGTTCTTC. This codes for CASRRLAGGWEQFF.

The chain couples TRBV30 to TRBJ1-2; 9 bases map to TRBD1. Germline V CDR1 and CDR2: GTSNPN, SVGIG (reference sequence). The J segment lost 3 bases and the V segment lost 1 base, leaving 9 bases of the junction unmatched. The CDR3 is 16 residues long. The chain's CDR3 is CAWSGDREGDYYGYTF. CDR3 bases: TGTGCCTGGAGTGGGGACAGGGAGGGGGATTACTATGGCTACACCTTC.

The rearrangement uses TRBV7-2 and TRBJ1-2; no definite D call. The CDR3 loop spans 13 amino acids. The ends were cut back, 5 bases at V and 1 base at J, with 8 bases in the middle. CDR1 is SGHTA, CDR2 FQGNSA, per germline. The DNA for the CDR3 is TGTGCCAGCAGCCCCGATTTTAACTATGGCTACACCTTC. Translating gives CASSPDFNYGYTF.

This clone was found a few times. The chain couples TRBV5-6 to TRBJ1-1; D not resolved. The CDR3 sequence is 13 residues long. Germline V gene lookup returns CDR1 SGHDT and CDR2 YYEEEE. V was pared by 1 base and J by 2 bases, with 6 bases between. The CDR3 nucleotides are TGTGCCAGCAGCTTGTATGACAACACTGAAGCTTTCTTT. This sequence encodes CASSLYDNTEAFF.

V is TRBV28 and J is TRBJ2-7, with TRBD1 as a possible D gene (6 bases). CDR3 length: 14 residues. Trimming shortened V by 5 bases and J by 3 bases, and 14 bases separated the two germline ends. Germline V gives CDR1 MDHEN, CDR2 SYDVKM. Here the CDR3 DNA reads TGTGCCAGCAGTATTGTACAGGGAAACTACGAGCAGTACTTC. This encodes CASSIVQGNYEQYF. Drawing the rest from reference TRBV28 and TRBJ2-7, the complete variable domain is DVKVTQSSRYLVKRTGEKVFLECVQDMDHENMFWYRQDPGLGLRLIYFSYDVKMKEKGDIPEGYSVSREKKERFSLILESASTNQTSMYLCASSIVQGNYEQYFGPGTRLTVT.

This sequence joins TRBV9 and TRBJ2-7; 8 bases agree with TRBD1. CDR1 is SGDLS, CDR2 YYNGEE, per germline. Trimming removed 4 bases from V and 6 bases from J; junction bases left unmatched: 12. The length of the CDR3 is 15 residues. CDR3: CASSPQARQGSEQYF. The CDR3 bases are TGTGCCAGCAGCCCCCAAGCCCGACAGGGGAGCGAGCAGTACTTC.

This rearrangement joins TRBV19 to TRBJ1-2; 10 nucleotides line up with TRBD1. Germline V gene data show CDR1 as LNHDA and CDR2 as SQIVND (reference sequence). The V gene end was trimmed by 7 bases and the J gene end by 3 bases; junction bases not matched to a gene: 8. The CDR3 is made up of 15 amino acids. Here the CDR3 DNA reads TGTGCCAGTACCGCACCGGGACAGGGGTACTATGGCTACACCTTC. Protein sequence: CASTAPGQGYYGYTF.

There are many counts of this clone. The CDR3 loop is CSARTGSGQFF. CDR3 nucleotide sequence: TGCAGTGCCAGAACAGGGTCGGGGCAGTTCTTC. This chain joins TRBV20-1 and TRBJ2-1; maybe TRBD1 (6 bases). This CDR3 is built from 11 residues. V shed 6 bases and J shed 12 bases, with 15 bases lying between them. The germline CDR1 and CDR2 sequences are DFQATT and SNEGSKA (reference sequence).

The chain carries TRBV19 and TRBJ1-5; no clear D. Germline lookup yields CDR1 LNHDA and CDR2 SQIVND (reference sequence). With 3 bases removed from V and 5 bases from J, the gap between germline ends came to 8 bases. CDR3 length equals 13 residues. The CDR3 sequence is CASSISVDQPQHF. The CDR3 DNA sequence: TGTGCCAGTAGTATCTCGGTCGATCAGCCCCAGCATTTT.

The rearrangement joins TRBV18 to TRBJ2-7, with D perhaps TRBD2 (6 bases). V was cut by 6 bases and J by 3 bases, with 12 bases left in between. Germline V lookup: CDR1 KGHSH, CDR2 LQKENI. CDR3 length equals 13 residues. The CDR3 region has the DNA TGTGCCAGCTCGGCGGGATTTGGCTACGAGCAGTACTTC. Its translation: CASSAGFGYEQYF. Full variable domain (missing parts from reference TRBV18 and TRBJ2-7): NAGVMQNPRHLVRRRGQEARLRCSPMKGHSHVYWYRQLPEEGLKFMVYLQKENIIDESGMPKERFSAEFPKEGPSILRIQQVVRGDSAAYFCASSAGFGYEQYFGPGTRLTVT.

This rearrangement joins TRBV7-9 to TRBJ1-1, with 8 bases matching TRBD1. The CDR3 is 15 amino acids. With 2 bases clipped from V and 1 base from J, the junction kept 3 bases outside the gene matches. CDR1 is SEHNR and CDR2 is FQNEAQ in the germline V gene (reference sequence). CDR3 protein: CASSLIGTGNTEAFF. In DNA, the CDR3 is TGTGCCAGCAGCTTAATTGGGACAGGGAACACTGAAGCTTTCTTT.